These 12 T cell receptor beta chains came from one sample sequenced in a study of T cell responses to AZD1222 COVID-19 vaccine. Generated by immunoSEQ multiplex PCR, the TCRdb table keeps only in-frame clones and is missing some. Found here are over 110,000 clones, around 92% of them singletons; the top ten hold around 10%. The sequenced sample was peripheral blood, obtained after recovery from COVID-19. The receptor set was obtained from an adult who had recovered from COVID-19.

The V and J genes are TRBV5-1 and TRBJ2-3; 9 bases agree with TRBD2. This CDR3 comprises 15 residues. CDR1 SGHRS and CDR2 YFSETQ come from the germline V gene. V shed 6 bases, J shed 0 bases, and the junction held 5 bases outside the gene matches. The CDR3 sequence: CASTTTSGSTDTQYF. The CDR3 bases are TGCGCCAGCACCACAACTAGCGGGAGCACAGATACGCAGTATTTT.

The rearrangement joins TRBV11-2 to TRBJ1-2; D remains ambiguous. The CDR3 extends over 14 amino acids. Germline assignment: CDR1 SGHAT and CDR2 FQNNGV. The V gene lost 5 bases and the J gene lost 4 bases, with 14 bases spanning the gap. CDR3 sequence: CASSAVGRSYGYTF. CDR3 bases: TGTGCCAGCAGCGCCGTGGGCCGGAGCTATGGCTACACCTTC.

V usage is TRBV7-3 and J usage is TRBJ2-3, with 8 bases that match TRBD2. V shed 2 bases, J shed 3 bases, and the junction held 4 bases outside the gene matches. The CDR3 extends over 15 amino acids. The germline gives CDR1 SGHTA, CDR2 FQGTGA. The CDR3 loop is CASSLRGLGTDTQYF. The CDR3 DNA follows: TGTGCCAGCAGCTTACGGGGACTAGGAACAGATACGCAGTATTTT.

The chain employs TRBV6-5 and TRBJ2-5; TRBD1 might be the D (6 bases). The V gene lost 6 bases and the J gene lost 2 bases, with 16 bases spanning the gap. Germline assignment: CDR1 MNHEY and CDR2 SVGAGI. The CDR3 has 15 amino acids. Here the CDR3 DNA reads TGTGCCAGCAGCCGACCGGACAGTGGGCAAGAGACCCAGTACTTC. Translated, it gives CASSRPDSGQETQYF.

This rearrangement joins TRBV28 to TRBJ2-1; D remains unclear. Germline-derived CDR1 and CDR2 are MDHEN and SYDVKM. V shed 6 bases and J shed 7 bases, with 13 bases lying between them. The CDR3 has 13 amino acids. CDR3 protein: CASRKPLRNEQFF. CDR3 nucleotide sequence: TGTGCCAGCAGAAAGCCCTTAAGGAATGAGCAGTTCTTC.

The CDR3, as DNA: TGTGCCAGCAGCCCGACTGGTCTAGCGACTGAGCAGTTCTTC. It codes for CASSPTGLATEQFF. The chain carries TRBV3-1 (or the pseudogene TRBV3-2) and TRBJ2-1; D may be TRBD2 (6 bases). The germline gives CDR1 LGHDT, CDR2 YNNKEL (reference sequence). Trimming removed 4 bases from V and 9 bases from J, with 16 bases in between. This CDR3 contains 14 residues.

V gene TRBV29-1 combines with J gene TRBJ2-7; 10 bases are shared with TRBD1. The CDR3 has 13 amino acids. V was clipped by 4 bases and J by 7 bases; unmatched bases: 7. Germline lookup yields CDR1 SQVTM and CDR2 ANQGSEA. CDR3 amino acids: CSVVGTGVPEQYF. DNA of the CDR3: TGCAGCGTTGTTGGGACAGGGGTTCCTGAGCAGTACTTC.

The genes are TRBV21-1 and TRBJ2-4; no DNA check was done on the table's D call, TRBD1. TRBV21-1 is given as a pseudogene. There are 18 residues in the CDR3. CDR3 amino acids: CASSPKYNRASAKNIQYF. Written as DNA, the CDR3 is TGTGCCAGCAGCCCCAAGTATAACAGGGCTAGTGCCAAAAACATTCAGTACTTC.

The chain joins TRBV20-1 to TRBJ1-1; D gene unclear. There are 11 residues in the CDR3. Trimming stripped 3 bases from V and 5 bases from J, with 7 bases between. Germline-derived CDR1 and CDR2 are DFQATT and SNEGSKA (reference sequence). This CDR3 is CSASGWTEAFF. The CDR3 region has the DNA TGCAGTGCTAGTGGGTGGACTGAAGCTTTCTTT.

The chain uses TRBV6-5 and TRBJ2-7; TRBD1 is a possible D gene (7 bases). V lost 7 bases to trimming and J lost 0 bases, with 16 bases between them. CDR1 and CDR2 (germline): MNHEY, SVGAGI. This CDR3 has 15 residues. Here the CDR3 reads CASTQGGYSSYEQYF. The CDR3 region has the DNA TGTGCCAGCACCCAGGGGGGATACAGCTCCTACGAGCAGTACTTC.

The V and J genes are TRBV19 and TRBJ1-4; TRBD1 aligns across 7 bases. This CDR3 has 16 amino acids. Germline lookup yields CDR1 LNHDA and CDR2 SQIVND (reference sequence). With 4 bases clipped from V and 5 bases from J, the junction kept 10 bases outside the gene matches. The CDR3 sequence is CASSRGSGQMNEKLFF. The CDR3 region has the DNA TGTGCCAGTAGTAGGGGATCGGGACAGATGAATGAAAAACTGTTTTTT. The full variable domain, rest sourced from reference TRBV19 and TRBJ1-4, is DGGITQSPKYLFRKEGQNVTLSCEQNLNHDAMYWYRQDPGQGLRLIYYSQIVNDFQKGDIAEGYSVSREKKESFPLTVTSAQKNPTAFYLCASSRGSGQMNEKLFFGSGTQLSVL.

The V gene is TRBV28, the J gene TRBJ2-3; D uncertain. This CDR3 is 12 amino acids long. Germline V CDR1 and CDR2: MDHEN, SYDVKM. V lost 4 bases and J 4 bases, leaving 6 bases between the germline ends. The CDR3: CASSSTADTQYF. For the CDR3, the DNA is TGTGCCAGCAGTTCGACTGCAGATACGCAGTATTTT.